Reported below is one T cell receptor (beta chain). Its antigen is still unknown. The CDR3 length is 12 residues. Germline loops: CDR1 SGHTA, CDR2 FQGTGA. V was pared by 5 bases and J by 4 bases, with 5 bases between. The sample belongs to a study of CD8+ T cells in alopecia areata. Study observations and caveats: Clonality in lesional scalp, especially alopecia totalis/universalis, exceeded that of normal scalp.

Extracted from the samples, RNA was reverse transcribed into cDNA to serve as the sequencing template. Sequencing used immunoSEQ multiplex PCR; TCRdb keeps in-frame clones, though not all of them. The sample carries roughly 250,000 clones, around 67% recorded once. The input for sequencing was CD4+ T cells sorted from blood, taken at week 0. The chain couples TRBV7-3 to TRBJ2-2; no definite D call. The TCR was taken from a human donor with alopecia areata. CDR3: CASSRITGELFF. The CDR3 DNA is TGTGCCAGCAGCCGGATCACCGGGGAGCTGTTTTTT.